The 27 T cell receptor beta chains below all came from one sample that was sequenced in a study of spatial heterogeneity in lung cancer. MiXCR was run by TCRdb on the 5' RACE reads, yielding one entry per CDR3 protein. The table lists fewer than 2,000 distinct CDR3 sequences, approximately 7.8% of them singletons. Specified time point: sample taken at primary tumor resection. From tumor, nontumor lung or frozen PBMC, whole RNA was taken unsorted for sequencing. Material: normal lung tissue next to the tumor, obtained at surgery. These TCRs come from a male donor with early-stage non-small cell lung cancer.

This clonotype is medium-sized. This chain joins TRBV13 and TRBJ2-3; D unresolved. Germline-derived CDR1 and CDR2 are PRHDT and FYEKMQ (reference sequence). Trimming removed 2 bases from V and 0 bases from J, with 6 bases in between. The length of the CDR3 is 14 residues. The CDR3 loop is CASSLWASTDTQYF. The CDR3 DNA follows: TGTGCCAGCAGCTTATGGGCTAGCACAGATACGCAGTATTTT.

This chain links TRBV4-1 with TRBJ2-3, with D unresolved. CDR3 length equals 15 residues. V was shortened by 0 bases and J by 2 bases, with 9 bases between the two germline ends. Germline CDR1 and CDR2: MGHRA and YSYEKL. CDR3 coding DNA: TGCGCCAGCAGCCAAGAAAGGTTTGACACAGATACGCAGTATTTT. Protein: CASSQERFDTDTQYF.

Relative to its sample, this clonotype is medium-sized. The gene calls are TRBV25-1 and TRBJ2-1; no firm D call. This CDR3 contains 13 residues. Germline CDR1 reads MGHDK; CDR2 reads SYGVNS. V lost 2 bases and J lost 7, with 9 bases in between. As DNA, the CDR3 is TGTGCCAGCAGTGAACCGGGTAGTAATGAGCAGTTCTTC. Amino acids: CASSEPGSNEQFF.

Ten or more counts support this clonotype. V gene TRBV5-1 combines with J gene TRBJ2-2; 8 bases map to TRBD1. Germline lookup yields CDR1 SGHRS and CDR2 YFSETQ. J lost 4 bases, V lost 4 bases, and 3 bases had no gene match. This CDR3 has 14 residues. CDR3 bases: TGCGCCAGCAGCAGGGGACAGGTCACCGGGGAGCTGTTTTTT. Its protein is CASSRGQVTGELFF.

This clonotype was observed at least ten times. V gene TRBV11-2 combines with J gene TRBJ2-7, with TRBD1 matching over 9 bases. Germline CDR1 reads SGHAT; CDR2 reads FQNNGV. The CDR3 contains 16 residues. V shed 2 bases, J shed 2 bases, and the junction held 7 bases outside the gene matches. In DNA, the CDR3 is TGTGCCAGCAGCTTACGCCTGGACAGGGGTCCCTACGAGCAGTACTTC. It encodes CASSLRLDRGPYEQYF.

Many counts were recorded for this clonotype. The V call is TRBV4-2, the J call TRBJ2-1; 11 nucleotides align to TRBD1. Germline CDR1 LGHNA, CDR2 YNFKEQ. Germline trimming cut 4 bases from V and 12 bases from J; bases unmatched to any gene: 14. CDR3 length: 16 amino acids. CDR3 sequence: CASSRERTGGVWSQFF. The CDR3 DNA is TGTGCCAGCAGCCGAGAACGGACAGGGGGCGTTTGGTCGCAGTTCTTC.

Relative to its sample, this clonotype is medium-sized. The V and J genes are TRBV5-1 and TRBJ1-2; D possibly corresponds to TRBD1 (5 bases). Trimming removed 4 bases at V and 7 bases at J, with 14 bases between. Per germline, CDR1 SGHRS and CDR2 YFSETQ. There are 13 residues in the CDR3. The CDR3 reads CASSDRDDTGYTF. The DNA of the CDR3 is TGCGCCAGCAGCGACCGGGACGATACTGGCTACACCTTC.

The chain combines TRBV5-1 with TRBJ1-2; 8 bases are shared with TRBD1. J lost 6 bases, V lost 2 bases, and 6 bases had no gene match. Germline V lookup: CDR1 SGHRS, CDR2 YFSETQ. This CDR3 comprises 14 residues. The chain's CDR3 is CASSFRDRRDGYTF. As DNA, the CDR3 is TGCGCCAGCAGCTTTCGGGACAGGAGGGATGGCTACACCTTC. Combining the CDR3 with reference TRBV5-1 and TRBJ1-2 gives the whole variable domain KAGVTQTPRYLIKTRGQQVTLSCSPISGHRSVSWYQQTPGQGLQFLFEYFSETQRNKGNFPGRFSGRQFSNSRSEMNVSTLELGDSALYLCASSFRDRRDGYTFGSGTRLTVV.

This clonotype counts as large. The rearrangement uses TRBV20-1 and TRBJ2-3; D not certain. Germline V gives CDR1 DFQATT, CDR2 SNEGSKA (reference sequence). V lost 3 bases and J 0 bases, leaving 4 bases between the germline ends. The CDR3 loop spans 12 amino acids. The CDR3 loop reads CSASGSTDTQYF. The CDR3 DNA reads TGCAGTGCTAGCGGGAGCACAGATACGCAGTATTTT.

This clonotype was counted ten times or more. The gene calls are TRBV5-1 and TRBJ1-1, with TRBD1 matching over 8 bases. J gave up 0 bases and V 2 bases, and 15 bases lay outside the gene matches. Germline values: CDR1 SGHRS, CDR2 YFSETQ. The length of the CDR3 is 19 residues. The CDR3 reads CASSFAHMTGALMNTEAFF. CDR3 sequence (DNA): TGCGCCAGCAGCTTCGCCCACATGACAGGGGCCCTAATGAACACTGAAGCTTTCTTT.

This clonotype is medium-sized (0.01 to 0.1%) in the sample. The chain has TRBV5-1 and TRBJ2-7, with a tentative D call TRBD1 (5 bases). There are 14 residues in the CDR3. V lost 3 bases, J lost 2 bases, and 12 bases lay in between. Germline V gene sequence: CDR1 SGHRS, CDR2 YFSETQ. CDR3 in amino acids: CASSSWGSTYEQYF. CDR3 DNA: TGCGCCAGCAGCTCCTGGGGCAGTACCTACGAGCAGTACTTC.

Relative to its sample, this clonotype is large (0.1 to 1%). V usage is TRBV2 and J usage is TRBJ2-5, with D perhaps matching TRBD1 (5 bases). Germline V gene data show CDR1 as SNHLY and CDR2 as FYNNEI. The CDR3 totals 14 residues. Trimming pared 1 base from V and 2 bases from J, leaving 8 bases between. The CDR3, as DNA: TGTGCCAGCAGTGAAGGGACACGGCAAGAGACCCAGTACTTC. This codes for CASSEGTRQETQYF.

This clonotype turned up a few times. The rearrangement links TRBV11-2 to TRBJ1-5; D gene ambiguous. This CDR3 spans 15 amino acids. The V gene lost 5 bases and the J gene lost 0 bases, with 11 bases spanning the gap. Germline lookup yields CDR1 SGHAT and CDR2 FQNNGV. CDR3: CASSPRVDSNQPQHF. In nucleotides, the CDR3 is TGTGCCAGCAGCCCGAGGGTAGATAGCAATCAGCCCCAGCATTTT.

This clonotype qualifies as medium-sized (0.01 to 0.1%). This chain connects TRBV12-3 or TRBV12-4 to TRBJ1-2; TRBD1 matches at 10 bases. After removal of 2 bases from V and 8 bases from J, the junction contained 5 bases not matched to a gene. This CDR3 comprises 14 residues. CDR3 nucleotides: TGTGCCAGCAGTTTACGACAGGGGGCGGACGGCTACACCTTC. Translation gives CASSLRQGADGYTF.

The genes are TRBV20-1 and TRBJ2-2; 12 bases align to TRBD2. Trimming removed 2 bases from V and 3 bases from J; junction bases left unmatched: 7. This CDR3 has 17 residues. In germline, CDR1 is DFQATT, CDR2 SNEGSKA (reference sequence). The CDR3 DNA reads TGCAGTGCTAGACCCCCTAGCGGGAGGGCCTACACCGGGGAGCTGTTTTTT. Translated, it gives CSARPPSGRAYTGELFF.

This clonotype is deemed medium-sized (0.01 to 0.1%). J is TRBJ2-3 and V is TRBV12-3 or TRBV12-4, with D unclear. The CDR3 length is 13 residues. Deletions cut 2 bases from V and 4 bases from J, with 7 bases between. The DNA of the CDR3 is TGTGCCAGCAGTTTACCCCCGGCAGATACGCAGTATTTT. Its translation: CASSLPPADTQYF.

This clonotype is deemed medium-sized. The rearrangement joins TRBV3-1 to TRBJ2-2, with TRBD2 matching 7 bases. The CDR3 loop spans 17 amino acids. Germline V CDR1 and CDR2: LGHDT, YNNKEL (reference sequence). J was trimmed by 4 bases and V by 1 base; bases with no gene match: 9. CDR3 bases: TGTGCCAGCAGCCAAGCTATCGGCGGGAGAAGCACCGGGGAGCTGTTTTTT. Translating gives CASSQAIGGRSTGELFF.

This clonotype is labeled as large (0.1 to 1%). The V and J genes are TRBV7-9 and TRBJ1-4, with 7 positions matching TRBD1. J lost 5 bases, V lost 5 bases, and 8 bases had no gene match. The CDR3 has 15 residues. Per the germline V gene, CDR1 is SEHNR and CDR2 is FQNEAQ (reference sequence). DNA of the CDR3: TGTGCCAGCAGCGCGCCGGGACAGAGAAATGAAAAACTGTTTTTT. This encodes CASSAPGQRNEKLFF. The variable domain in full, with the rest retrieved from reference TRBV7-9 and TRBJ1-4, is DTGVSQNPRHKITKRGQNVTFRCDPISEHNRLYWYRQTLGQGPEFLTYFQNEAQLEKSRLLSDRFSAERPKGSFSTLEIQRTEQGDSAMYLCASSAPGQRNEKLFFGSGTQLSVL.

Relative to its sample, this clonotype is medium-sized. The CDR3 is CASSFHIAGGRTNEQFF. CDR3 sequence (DNA): TGTGCCAGCAGCTTTCATATAGCGGGGGGGCGCACCAATGAGCAGTTCTTC. The rearrangement joins TRBV11-2 to TRBJ2-1; 11 bases are shared with TRBD2. Trimming took 3 bases from V and 6 from J; bases not matched to a gene: 10. CDR3 length: 17 amino acids. CDR1 is SGHAT and CDR2 is FQNNGV in the germline V gene.

This clonotype counts as large. This chain links TRBV5-6 with TRBJ2-6, with D possibly matching TRBD2 (5 bases). Trimming left V 4 bases short and J 0 bases short, with 11 bases between. CDR3 length: 16 residues. In germline, CDR1 is SGHDT, CDR2 YYEEEE. In DNA, the CDR3 is TGTGCCAGCAGCGATTTGGGAGACTCTGGGGCCAACGTCCTGACTTTC. Residues: CASSDLGDSGANVLTF.

Written as DNA, the CDR3 is TGCAGTGCTTACAGGGTAGGAAACTACGAGCAGTACTTC. Amino acids: CSAYRVGNYEQYF. V gene TRBV20-1 combines with J gene TRBJ2-7; perhaps TRBD1 as D (6 bases). The V gene's germline CDR1 is DFQATT and CDR2 SNEGSKA (reference sequence). The CDR3 has 13 residues. The germline V and J ends were trimmed by 5 bases and 3 bases, with 14 bases remaining between them.

The rearrangement uses TRBV20-1 and TRBJ2-3; D uncertain. CDR1 and CDR2 from the germline V gene are DFQATT and SNEGSKA (reference sequence). This CDR3 is built from 12 residues. V gave up 3 bases and J gave up 6 bases, with 10 bases separating them. The CDR3 here is CSASTLTDTQYF. Here the CDR3 DNA reads TGCAGTGCTAGTACCCTAACGGATACGCAGTATTTT.

CDR3 sequence reads: CASSQDPSSGFLPYNEQFF. The CDR3 region has the DNA TGCGCCAGCAGCCAAGATCCGTCCTCGGGTTTCTTGCCATACAATGAGCAGTTCTTC. The chain uses TRBV4-1 and TRBJ2-1; D call uncertain. The CDR3 loop spans 19 amino acids. Germline V gives CDR1 MGHRA, CDR2 YSYEKL. Trimming took 0 bases from V and 4 from J, leaving 22 bases between them.

This clonotype is medium-sized (0.01 to 0.1%). CDR3 coding DNA: TGTGCCAGTAGTCTCCGGGGGGGGTCAACAGATACGCAGTATTTT. Encoded protein: CASSLRGGSTDTQYF. V gene TRBV19 combines with J gene TRBJ2-3; TRBD2 matches at 8 bases. With V trimmed by 5 bases and J by 3 bases, 7 bases remained unmatched. The CDR3 sequence is 15 residues long. The germline V gene encodes CDR1 LNHDA and CDR2 SQIVND (reference sequence). Full variable domain (outside the CDR3, taken from reference TRBV19 and TRBJ2-3): DGGITQSPKYLFRKEGQNVTLSCEQNLNHDAMYWYRQDPGQGLRLIYYSQIVNDFQKGDIAEGYSVSREKKESFPLTVTSAQKNPTAFYLCASSLRGGSTDTQYFGPGTRLTVL.

In this sample, this clonotype is medium-sized (0.01 to 0.1%). This chain joins TRBV7-2 and TRBJ2-7; TRBD2 matches 7 bases. The CDR3 is 13 residues long. V was clipped by 4 bases and J by 3 bases; unmatched bases: 3. Germline CDR1 and CDR2: SGHTA and FQGNSA. CDR3: CASSSASGYEQYF. CDR3 nucleotides: TGTGCCAGCAGCTCGGCTAGCGGCTACGAGCAGTACTTC.

In its sample, this clonotype ranks as medium-sized. The chain combines TRBV30 with TRBJ2-7; D unclear. This CDR3 contains 10 residues. Deletions cut 8 bases from V and 2 bases from J, with 7 bases between. The germline gives CDR1 GTSNPN, CDR2 SVGIG (reference sequence). CDR3 in DNA: TGTGCCCTCGGAACCTACGAGCAGTACTTC. It specifies CALGTYEQYF.

Sample share makes this clonotype medium-sized (0.01 to 0.1%). This sequence joins TRBV7-8 and TRBJ2-7; TRBD2 might be the D (5 bases). This CDR3 has 14 residues. CDR1 is SGHVS, CDR2 FQNEAQ, per germline. V dropped 5 bases and J dropped 5 bases, with 16 bases sitting between them. The CDR3 is CASSQRATKDEQYF. CDR3 bases: TGTGCCAGCAGCCAGAGGGCAACTAAGGACGAGCAGTACTTC.